The sequence of this TCR beta chain was determined in a study of blood T cells in healthy people across ages. Points from the study as a whole: Diversity was estimated from one million T cells, and these estimates were considered underestimates. Correlation between TCR beta diversity and naive T cell percentage was strong.

The individuals who served as donors were healthy Caucasians living in Russia, aged roughly 6 to 100. Sample-barcoded 5' priming and a J-beta primer mix drove a second PCR of about 7 to 12 cycles. Tagging of each cDNA molecule was performed by a template-switch adaptor with 12 random nucleotides. TCRdb reprocessed the 5' RACE reads with MiXCR, giving one entry per CDR3 protein. This sample has approximately 2,000,000 distinct CDR3 sequences, with roughly 43% found just once. A few counts support this clonotype. The antigen remains unidentified. The TCR sequence derives from a human donor in good health. The sequencing input was blood.

In DNA form, the CDR3 reads TGTGCCAGCAGTGAAGCGGTAAACCAACGCTACGAGCAGTACTTC. Translated: CASSEAVNQRYEQYF. The V gene is TRBV6-1, the J gene TRBJ2-7; D unresolved. V was cut by 0 bases and J by 3 bases, with 12 bases left in between. Germline V CDR1 and CDR2: MNHNS, SASEGT. This CDR3 region has 15 residues.